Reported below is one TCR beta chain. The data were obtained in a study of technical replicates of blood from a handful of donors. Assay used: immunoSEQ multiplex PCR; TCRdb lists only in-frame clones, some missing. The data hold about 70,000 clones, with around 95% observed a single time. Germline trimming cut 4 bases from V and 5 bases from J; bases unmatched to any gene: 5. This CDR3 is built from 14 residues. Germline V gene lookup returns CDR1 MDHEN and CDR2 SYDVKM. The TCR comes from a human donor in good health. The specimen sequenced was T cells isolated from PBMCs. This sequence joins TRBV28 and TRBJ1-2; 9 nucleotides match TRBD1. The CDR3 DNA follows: TGTGCCAGCAGTTATCCGGGACAGGGATATGGCTACACCTTC. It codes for CASSYPGQGYGYTF.